A single sample is the source of the 10 T cell receptor beta chains below, sequenced in a study of CD8 T cells in Susac syndrome. Reverse transcription of about 0.5 to 1 ug RNA used random hexamers. TCRdb redid the calling of the immunoSEQ multiplex PCR reads with MiXCR, one entry per CDR3 protein. The sample has about 200,000 distinct CDR3 sequences, roughly nine tenths seen once; the top ten hold around 0.1%. The specimen sequenced was CD4+ T cells from PBMCs. These receptors originate from a human donor with Susac syndrome.

The chain combines TRBV20-1 with TRBJ2-7, with TRBD1 matching over 7 bases. This CDR3 has 11 residues. V was pared by 5 bases and J by 9 bases, with 7 bases of the junction left unmatched. The germline gives CDR1 DFQATT, CDR2 SNEGSKA (reference sequence). The CDR3 nucleotides are TGCAGTGCTTGGGGACAGTCCGCGCAGTACTTC. Protein: CSAWGQSAQYF.

J is TRBJ2-7 and V is TRBV2; D is tentatively TRBD1 or TRBD2 (5 bases each). The CDR3 length is 14 residues. Trimming stripped 10 bases from V and 1 base from J, with 17 bases between. Looked up from germline, CDR1 is SNHLY and CDR2 is FYNNEI. Here the CDR3 DNA reads TGTGCCATAACCGGGACCAACCATTCCTACGAGCAGTACTTC. This sequence encodes CAITGTNHSYEQYF.

The V and J genes are TRBV27 and TRBJ2-5; D gene unclear. Trimming left V 3 bases short and J 5 bases short, with 13 bases between. The CDR3 contains 14 residues. The germline gives CDR1 MNHEY, CDR2 SMNVEV (reference sequence). The CDR3: CASSLITSMETQYF. CDR3 DNA sequence: TGTGCCAGCAGTTTGATTACTTCCATGGAGACCCAGTACTTC.

This clonotype was detected only a few times. CDR3 DNA sequence: TGTGCCAGCAGCTTCACCGGGGTTGGAAACACCATATATTTT. Encoded protein: CASSFTGVGNTIYF. The chain couples TRBV7-9 to TRBJ1-3, with unresolved D. The V end lost 3 bases, the J end lost 3 bases, and 9 bases lay between the germline ends. CDR1 is SEHNR, CDR2 FQNEAQ, per germline (reference sequence). This CDR3 is 14 amino acids long. Variable domain in full (rest from reference TRBV7-9 and TRBJ1-3): DTGVSQNPRHKITKRGQNVTFRCDPISEHNRLYWYRQTLGQGPEFLTYFQNEAQLEKSRLLSDRFSAERPKGSFSTLEIQRTEQGDSAMYLCASSFTGVGNTIYFGEGSWLTVV.

This clonotype was seen only once. This chain connects TRBV7-6 to TRBJ1-3, with D possibly being TRBD1 (5 bases). The CDR3 is 17 amino acids. Trimming stripped 2 bases from V and 1 base from J, with 15 bases between. Germline assignment: CDR1 SGHVS and CDR2 FNYEAQ. The CDR3: CASSLLGRVDSGNTIYF. Here the CDR3 DNA reads TGTGCCAGCAGCTTACTTGGCAGGGTGGATTCTGGAAACACCATATATTTT.

The rearrangement joins TRBV9 to TRBJ2-5, with TRBD1 matching 7 bases. Trimming cost V 0 bases and J 3 bases; bases outside gene matches: 5. CDR3 size: 15 residues. CDR1 is SGDLS, CDR2 YYNGEE, per germline. The CDR3 DNA is TGTGCCAGCAGCGTAGGTGGGACAGAAAAAGAGACCCAGTACTTC. Amino acid sequence: CASSVGGTEKETQYF.

V is TRBV7-6 and J is TRBJ2-1, with D perhaps matching TRBD2 (6 bases). Germline V gene data show CDR1 as SGHVS and CDR2 as FNYEAQ. This CDR3 has 15 residues. Trimming pared 5 bases from V and 4 bases from J, leaving 15 bases between. The CDR3 spells CASSLPAGPYNEQFF. Here the CDR3 DNA reads TGTGCCAGCAGCCTACCAGCGGGTCCGTACAATGAGCAGTTCTTC.

This rearrangement joins TRBV9 to TRBJ2-3, with 10 bases identical to TRBD1. The V and J ends lost 1 base and 5 bases, in that order; junction bases with no gene match: 13. From germline, CDR1 is SGDLS and CDR2 YYNGEE. The CDR3 is 18 amino acids. CDR3 protein: CASSVMGQGLPPIDTQYF. CDR3 DNA: TGTGCCAGCAGCGTAATGGGACAGGGGTTACCTCCCATAGATACGCAGTATTTT.

The chain recombines TRBV3-1 with TRBJ2-3; TRBD1 matches 7 bases. There are 14 residues in the CDR3. Germline CDR1 is LGHDT and CDR2 is YNNKEL (reference sequence). Trimming at V came to 7 bases and at J to 3 bases, leaving 7 bases not matched to a gene. Written as DNA, the CDR3 is TGTGCCAGCAAGACAGGGAAGAGGACAGATACGCAGTATTTT. It encodes CASKTGKRTDTQYF.

The chain is built from TRBV27 and TRBJ2-3; 9 nucleotides line up with TRBD1. The CDR3 spans 17 residues. Germline V gene lookup returns CDR1 MNHEY and CDR2 SMNVEV (reference sequence). With V trimmed by 2 bases and J by 3 bases, 9 bases remained unmatched. The chain's CDR3 is CASSLNGYRGLTDTQYF. CDR3 sequence (DNA): TGTGCCAGCAGTTTAAATGGGTACAGGGGGCTGACAGATACGCAGTATTTT.